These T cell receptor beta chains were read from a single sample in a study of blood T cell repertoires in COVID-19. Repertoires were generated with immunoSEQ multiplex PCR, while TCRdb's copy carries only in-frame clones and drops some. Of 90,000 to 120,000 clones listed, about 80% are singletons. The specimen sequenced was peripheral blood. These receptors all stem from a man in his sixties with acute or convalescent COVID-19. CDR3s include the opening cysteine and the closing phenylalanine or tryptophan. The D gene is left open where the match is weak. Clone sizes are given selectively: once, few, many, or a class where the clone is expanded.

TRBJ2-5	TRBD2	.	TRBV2	CASKREAPETQYF	TGTGCCAGCAAGCGGGAGGCCCCAGAGACCCAGTACTTC
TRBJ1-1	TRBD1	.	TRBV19	CATGDRAEAFF	TGTGCCACAGGGGACAGGGCTGAAGCTTTCTTT
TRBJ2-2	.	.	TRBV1	CTSSQFTTSVDTGELFF	TGCACCAGCAGCCAATTTACGACTAGCGTGGACACCGGGGAGCTGTTTTTT
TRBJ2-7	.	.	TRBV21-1	CASSKDMGPRYEQYF	TGTGCCAGCAGCAAAGATATGGGGCCTAGGTACGAGCAGTACTTC
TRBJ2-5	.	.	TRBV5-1	CASSGAGKQETQYF	TGCGCCAGCAGCGGGGCGGGGAAACAAGAGACCCAGTACTTC
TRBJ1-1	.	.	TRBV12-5	CASGLVPGMAFF	TGTGCTAGTGGTTTGGTACCGGGAATGGCTTTCTTT
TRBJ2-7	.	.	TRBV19	CASSYLWSNNYEQYF	TGTGCCAGTAGTTATCTTTGGTCGAACAACTACGAGCAGTACTTC
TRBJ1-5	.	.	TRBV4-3	CASSQDRWQGGKPQHF	TGCGCCAGCAGCCAAGATCGATGGCAGGGTGGGAAGCCCCAGCATTTT
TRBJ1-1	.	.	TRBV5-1	CASSLPLGRNTEAFF	TGCGCCAGCAGCTTGCCTCTGGGGAGGAACACTGAAGCTTTCTTT
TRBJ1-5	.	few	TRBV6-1	CASSERVEGQPQHF	TGTGCCAGCAGTGAAAGGGTAGAGGGTCAGCCCCAGCATTTT
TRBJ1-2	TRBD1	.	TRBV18	CASSPPGQGIGGYTF	TGTGCCAGCTCACCTCCGGGACAGGGGATCGGTGGCTACACCTTC
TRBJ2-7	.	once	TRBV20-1	CSASLQGHYEQYF	TGCAGTGCTAGTCTACAGGGACACTACGAGCAGTACTTC
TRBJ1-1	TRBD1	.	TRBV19	CASNSGTGATEAFF	TGTGCCAGTAATTCGGGAACAGGGGCCACTGAAGCTTTCTTT
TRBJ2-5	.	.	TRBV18	CASSPGTGQETQYF	TGTGCCAGCTCACCTGGTACGGGTCAAGAGACCCAGTACTTC
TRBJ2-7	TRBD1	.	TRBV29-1	CSVDGDRGGYEQYF	TGCAGCGTCGACGGGGACAGGGGAGGTTACGAGCAGTACTTC
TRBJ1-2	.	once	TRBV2	CASRRTRDYGYTF	TGTGCCAGCAGACGGACGCGGGACTATGGCTACACCTTC
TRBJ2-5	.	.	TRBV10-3	CAIRDSQETQYF	TGTGCCATCAGGGACAGTCAAGAGACCCAGTACTTC
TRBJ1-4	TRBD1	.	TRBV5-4	CASSPGRQGPNEKLFF	TGTGCCAGCAGCCCGGGCCGACAGGGGCCTAATGAAAAACTGTTTTTT
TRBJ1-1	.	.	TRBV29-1	CSVVKAGNTEAFF	TGCAGCGTTGTGAAAGCCGGGAACACTGAAGCTTTCTTT
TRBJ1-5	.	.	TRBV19	CASSIRSQDNQPQHF	TGTGCCAGTAGTATTCGGTCCCAAGACAATCAGCCCCAGCATTTT
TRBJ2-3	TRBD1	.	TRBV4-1	CASSKHAGTGDQDTQYF	TGCGCCAGCAGCAAGCACGCCGGGACAGGGGACCAAGATACGCAGTATTTT
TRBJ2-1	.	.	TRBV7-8	CASSLRSGLVSYNEQFF	TGTGCCAGCAGCCTCCGGTCCGGGTTGGTTTCCTACAATGAGCAGTTCTTC
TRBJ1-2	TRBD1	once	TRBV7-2	CASEGGGGYTF	TGTGCCAGCGAAGGAGGGGGCGGCTACACCTTC
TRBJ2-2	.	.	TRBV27	CASSLIAGQQHRGAVF	TGTGCCAGCAGCCTTATAGCGGGACAGCAACACCGGGGAGCTGTTTTT
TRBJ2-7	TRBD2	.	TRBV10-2	CASTGRAGPYEQYF	TGCGCCAGCACAGGAAGAGCGGGACCCTACGAGCAGTACTTC
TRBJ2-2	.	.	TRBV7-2	CASSLNPPDTNTGELFF	TGTGCCAGCAGCTTAAACCCCCCAGATACGAACACCGGGGAGCTGTTTTTT
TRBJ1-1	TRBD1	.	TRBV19	CASSTQQGSEAFF	TGTGCCAGTAGTACTCAACAGGGGTCTGAAGCTTTCTTT
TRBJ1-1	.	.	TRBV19	CASSIQGMNTEAFF	TGTGCCAGTAGTATCCAGGGCATGAACACTGAAGCTTTCTTT
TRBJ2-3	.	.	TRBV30	CAWSARSSTDTQYF	TGTGCCTGGAGTGCCAGATCTAGCACAGATACGCAGTATTTT
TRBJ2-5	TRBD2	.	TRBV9	CASSVGAGRLETQYF	TGTGCCAGCAGCGTAGGAGCCGGGAGGTTGGAGACCCAGTACTTC
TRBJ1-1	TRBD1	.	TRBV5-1	CASSFTGDTEAFF	TGCGCCAGCAGTTTTACAGGGGACACTGAAGCTTTCTTT
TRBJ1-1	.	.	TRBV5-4	CASSLGQMGAFF	TGTGCCAGCAGCTTGGGACAAATGGGAGCTTTCTTT
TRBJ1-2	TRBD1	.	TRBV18	CASSPDRGSRPYGYTF	TGTGCCAGCTCACCCGACAGGGGGTCCCGGCCCTATGGCTACACCTTC
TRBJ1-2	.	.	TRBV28	CASSSSRYGYTF	TGTGCCAGCAGTTCCTCCCGCTATGGCTACACCTTC
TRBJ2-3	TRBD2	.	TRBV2	CASSRRASGSTDTQYF	TGTGCCAGCAGCCGCCGGGCTAGCGGGAGTACAGATACGCAGTATTTT
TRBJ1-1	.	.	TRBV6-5	CASTPPGHNTEAFF	TGTGCCAGCACTCCGCCGGGACATAACACTGAAGCTTTCTTT
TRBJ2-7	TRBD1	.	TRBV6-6	CASSNRDRAGEEQYF	TGTGCCAGCAGTAACCGGGACAGGGCTGGAGAGGAGCAGTACTTC
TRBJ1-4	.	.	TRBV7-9	CASSLGQGVLATNEKLFF	TGTGCCAGCAGCTTAGGGCAGGGTGTCCTTGCAACTAATGAAAAACTGTTTTTT
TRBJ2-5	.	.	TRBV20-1	CSANRGETQYF	TGCAGTGCGAACCGGGGGGAGACCCAGTACTTC
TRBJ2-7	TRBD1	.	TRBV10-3	CAISDGQGPSYEQYF	TGTGCCATCAGTGACGGACAGGGGCCTTCCTACGAGCAGTACTTC
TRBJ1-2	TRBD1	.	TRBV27	CASRTTGGSGYTF	TGTGCCAGCCGTACGACAGGGGGCTCTGGCTACACCTTC
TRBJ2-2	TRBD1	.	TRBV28	CASSLLGQGTTGELFF	TGTGCCAGCAGTTTATTGGGACAGGGTACGACCGGGGAGCTGTTTTTT
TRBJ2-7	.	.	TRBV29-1	CSVITNHYEQYF	TGCAGCGTAATAACAAACCACTACGAGCAGTACTTC
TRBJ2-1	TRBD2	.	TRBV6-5	CASRPSGGYNEQFF	TGTGCCAGCAGGCCTAGCGGCGGCTACAATGAGCAGTTCTTC
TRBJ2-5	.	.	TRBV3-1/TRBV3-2	CASSPNQETQYF	TGTGCCAGCAGCCCCAACCAAGAGACCCAGTACTTC
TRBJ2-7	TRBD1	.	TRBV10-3	CAIRTGPSSYEQYF	TGTGCCATCAGGACAGGGCCGAGCTCCTACGAGCAGTACTTC